This T cell receptor beta chain stems from a study of CXCR3-negative and CXCR3-positive naive CD8 T cells. Study findings and constraints: The study found more hydrophobic TRB CDR3s in CXCR3-positive naive cells than in CXCR3-negative naive cells. Naive subsets displayed similar surface CD5, and TCR strength was inferred from TRB CDR3 properties.

As regards this clonotype: Its antigen remains unidentified.

Each TRB cDNA library was prepared by 5' RACE (with UMI labels). TCRdb derives one entry per CDR3 protein from the 5' RACE reads, leaving out DNA. Here the sample table reports fewer than 65,000 distinct CDR3 sequences. The sequence was collected from a human donor in good health. Some clones in this sample may be carry-over from other donors' samples. Source material: naive CXCR3+ CD8+ T cells from blood. This sample's subset: CD45RO-CCR7+CD27+CD95- naive CD8+ T cells expressing CXCR3 (TNR3+).

The CDR3 sequence is CASSRAETTEAFF. The J gene is TRBJ1-1, the V gene TRBV7-7. The length of the CDR3 is 13 residues. Germline V gene data show CDR1 as SSHAT and CDR2 as FNYEAQ (reference sequence). Full variable domain (outside the CDR3, taken from reference TRBV7-7 and TRBJ1-1): GAGVSQSPRYKVTKRGQDVTLRCDPISSHATLYWYQQALGQGPEFLTYFNYEAQPDKSGLPSDRFSAERPEGSISTLTIQRTEQRDSAMYRCASSRAETTEAFFGQGTRLTVV.